This entry is about one T cell receptor (beta chain). Which antigen it targets is not known. Nothing much larger sits one base from this clone, and base qualities are not available. The time point label for this specimen denotes: baseline before oral tofacitinib. Lesional scalp punch biopsies and peripheral blood were collected from alopecia areata patients. After PBMCs were isolated by density centrifugation and stained for CD3, CD4 and CD8, a FACSAria was used to sort CD4+ and CD8+ T cells. These data originate in a study of CD8+ T cells in alopecia areata (dated by TCRdb to the late 2010s). Context from the whole study: The treated patients, all with moderate-to-severe alopecia areata, were enrolled in an open-label pilot trial of oral tofacitinib given at 5 to 10 mg twice daily. To study T cell clonal expansion in alopecia areata, the researchers applied high-throughput TCRbeta sequencing to both the C3H/HeJ mouse model and human patients. Tofacitinib was administered for 6 to 18 months, and 6 months of follow-up off drug were then conducted to assess delayed response and recurrence. TCRbeta CDR3 regions were amplified by immunoSEQ multiplex PCR with 35 Vbeta forward and 13 Jbeta reverse primers. Biopsies were taken from tofacitinib-treated patients at baseline and again at 4 and 24 weeks into treatment, and several of those patients also had a later scalp biopsy. Human TCRbeta sequencing covered scalp tissue and sorted CD4+ and CD8+ peripheral blood T cells from patchy and totalis/universalis alopecia areata patients and healthy controls. Clonality in the scalp was compared among normal scalp (n=4), patchy alopecia areata scalp (n=8), and alopecia totalis/universalis scalp (n=8). The RNA source kit depended on sample type: the PAXgene miRNA kit for fixed scalp, the miRNeasy kit for PBMCs, and the RNeasy kit for mouse skin.

General conclusions and limits of the study: Unlike mouse skin, where gammadelta T cells dominate, normal human skin contains resident alphabeta T cells that get sequenced too, which complicates analysis of the scalp TCR repertoire. Shared TCR sequences between patients were less evident than in mice, which may be partly attributable to HLA diversity in the patient population. Lesional scalp, especially in alopecia totalis/universalis, showed higher clonality and more expanded CD8+ clones than normal scalp, suggesting antigenic drive.

The library was prepared using the immunoSEQ multiplex PCR assay. For TCR sequencing, RNA was extracted from every sample and reverse transcribed into cDNA to serve as template. SuperScript III was used to make first-strand cDNA, primed with a 2:1 mix of oligo-dT and random hexamers. A synthetic immune receptor repertoire was used to gauge amplification bias, and whatever bias remained was removed computationally. The original methods were these. Raw reads were preprocessed for error removal, and CDR3 was defined according to IMGT conventions as running from the conserved cysteine to phenylalanine. Clonality was computed as 1 minus the Shannon entropy, with the entropy normalized by log2 of the number of productive unique TCRs. CD4 or CD8 identity of scalp clones was inferred by cross-referencing scalp TCRbeta sequences with sorted blood CD4 and CD8 repertoires. TCRdb re-hosts the immuneACCESS table, in-frame sequences only. Its copies lack some clones; in the studies checked, an unresolved V gene accounts for under half of them, and the cause for the rest is not known. That table furnishes V, J and clone size, whereas the DNA furnished D and trimming. This sample has hundreds of thousands of clones in its table, and approximately 61% of those were observed once. The ten top clones hold around 1.2% of the sample.

CDR1 and CDR2 are read off the germline V gene as SGDLS and YYNGEE. The cysteine opens and the phenylalanine closes a CDR3 of 16 amino acids. Solely the CDR3 DNA is kept, with 48 bases framed from the first base. V is reduced by 0 bases and J by 0 bases, leaving a spacing of 13 bases between them. The sequencing used CD4+ T cells sorted from blood, collected at week 0. This sequence originates from a human donor with alopecia areata. Recombination joined TRBV9 with TRBJ2-7; the D gene is perhaps TRBD1, on 5 matching bases. The CDR3 region reads CASSVGGPGSSYEQYF. DNA sequence: TGTGCCAGCAGCGTAGGGGGCCCGGGTAGCTCCTACGAGCAGTACTTC. With the portions outside the CDR3 filled from the reference TRBV9 and TRBJ2-7 genes, the complete variable region becomes DSGVTQTPKHLITATGQRVTLRCSPRSGDLSVYWYQQSLDQGLQFLIQYYNGEERAKGNILERFSAQQFPDLHSELNLSSLELGDSALYFCASSVGGPGSSYEQYFGPGTRLTVT.